This TCR beta chain was sequenced for a study of cytomegalovirus exposure and HLA in healthy donors. Study as a whole: Early release data held some 80 million unique TCRs from HLA-typed donors.

In regard to this clone: What it binds is unknown.

Study results and caveats: In a later analysis, TCR beta V- and J-gene trimming showed a link to a missense DCLRE1C variant.

The CDR3 loop spans 15 amino acids. Germline V gene lookup returns CDR1 SGHTS and CDR2 YDEGEE. The ends lost 6 bases at V and 3 bases at J; junction bases unmatched: 7. The PCR used 60 Vbeta and 13 Jbeta primers. Assay used: immunoSEQ multiplex PCR; TCRdb lists only in-frame clones, some missing. The data show about 63,000 clones, with 85% to 90% seen just once and 9% to 13% held by the top ten. The specimen was PBMCs. The rearrangement joins TRBV5-8 to TRBJ2-3; 10 bases map to TRBD2. The sequence derives from a woman aged 25 to 39 in good health and CMV-seropositive. CDR3: CASIPWTSGTDTQYF. DNA for the CDR3: TGTGCCAGCATCCCCTGGACTAGCGGAACAGATACGCAGTATTTT.